This T cell receptor beta chain stems from a study of T-cell memory formation after mild COVID-19 (dated by TCRdb to the early 2020s). At the level of the whole study: TCR sequence clusters from the two donors were largely donor specific. T-cell clones expanding and contracting after mild COVID-19 in two donors were tracked by longitudinal TCRalpha and TCRbeta repertoire sequencing. Two young, previously healthy adult volunteers made up the cohort, one male and one female. The paper's findings and limits, for the study overall: Contracting CD4+ clones turned up mainly in the CM and EM memory subsets, whereas EMRA was where CD8+ clones were enriched. Clones that contracted from day 15 to 85 showed balanced CD4/CD8 phenotypes, whereas a second wave of clones that expanded from day 15 to 37 leaned towards CD4+. The second-wave clones that peaked on day 37 were not confirmed to be SARS-CoV-2 specific. Some responding clones were detected in pre-infection memory, suggesting pre-existing cross-reactive memory T cells joined the SARS-CoV-2 response. The study covered only a couple of mild cases, and larger cohorts including severe cases with pre-infection samples were considered necessary.

TCRdb records Illumina NovaSeq 6000 as the sequencer. cDNA libraries for TCRalpha and TCRbeta were prepared by 5'RACE using constant-segment primers, with sample barcodes and unique molecular identifiers added. Trizol reagent was used to extract RNA from every sample. Libraries were amplified in two PCR steps, with a second sample barcode and Illumina TruSeq adapters added in the second step. Sequencing of the libraries was done on an Illumina NovaSeq, producing 2 x 150 bp paired-end reads. As for the authors' bioinformatics: With migec v1.2.7, reads were demultiplexed and then collapsed into UMI-guided consensus sequences. Using mixcr v2.1.11, the UMI consensuses were aligned to TRA and TRB V and J templates and assembled into clonotypes. Expanded or contracted clonotypes were those called significant by both edgeR and NoisET, with noise models trained on biological replicates. edgeR calls used a false discovery rate-adjusted p below 0.01 and a log2 fold-change threshold of 1. PCA with hierarchical clustering of max-normalized trajectories of the 1000 most abundant clonotypes was used as exploratory dynamics analysis. Separately sequenced CD4+ and CD8+ repertoires were used to assign the CD4 or CD8 phenotype of responding clones. TCRdb reprocessed the public reads (quality trimming at Q25 with fastp, clone calling with MiXCR) and kept in-frame beta chains. One record per CDR3 amino acid sequence lists the most common genes and DNA. The V and J calls were determined by TCRdb, not by the authors. This sample has 200,000 or so distinct CDR3 sequences in its table, and over 7.5% of those were observed once. The ten biggest clones cover 3.5% to 4% of the sample.

PBMCs were isolated by Ficoll-Paque density gradient centrifugation. A note on this clonotype: The antigen it binds to is not known. It has no much larger one-base neighbor in the sample; base qualities were not kept.

After removal of 4 bases from V and 7 bases from J, the junction retains 4 bases not matched to a gene. The CDR3, from cysteine to phenylalanine, totals 13 residues. Left in the record is the CDR3 DNA by itself, 39 bases read in frame from the first base. CDR1 and CDR2, per the germline V gene, are SGHRS and YFSETQ. Sequenced sample: PBMCs or a T cell subset sorted from them (not recorded which). The TCR was taken from a man aged 18 to 29 who had mild COVID-19 (a few samples of this study predate the infection). The sample titles of this study are shuffled in the database, so cell type and time point are left out; the donor was told from shared clones. The V and J genes are TRBV5-1 and TRBJ2-2, with 7 bases matching TRBD1. The DNA reads as follows: TGCGCCAGCAGCACCGACAGGGACGGGGAGCTGTTTTTT. It codes for CASSTDRDGELFF.